A single sample gave rise to the 4 T cell receptor beta chains below, sequenced in a study of blood T cell repertoires in COVID-19. Some clones are missing from TCRdb's copy, which holds only in-frame ones; the method was immunoSEQ multiplex PCR. The data contain hundreds of thousands of clones, around 87% of them singletons. The sequencing sample was made of peripheral blood. The receptor source for this set is a woman aged 45 to 65 who had recovered from COVID-19.

The V gene is TRBV5-1, the J gene TRBJ1-1, with D possibly TRBD1 on 5 matching bases. This CDR3 is 13 amino acids long. V was clipped by 4 bases and J by 3 bases, with 10 bases between them. The germline CDR1 and CDR2 sequences are SGHRS and YFSETQ. This chain's CDR3 is CASSIMTDTEAFF. CDR3 bases: TGCGCCAGCAGCATTATGACAGACACTGAAGCTTTCTTT.

The chain recombines TRBV30 with TRBJ2-5; weak D call: TRBD2 (5 bases). The V gene's germline CDR1 is GTSNPN and CDR2 SVGIG (reference sequence). This CDR3 is 14 amino acids long. V was clipped by 0 bases and J by 5 bases, with 13 bases between them. This CDR3 reads CAWSVWLAPETQYF. CDR3 coding DNA: TGTGCCTGGAGTGTATGGCTAGCCCCGGAGACCCAGTACTTC.

This chain joins TRBV6-5 and TRBJ2-7; possibly TRBD2 for D (5 bases). The CDR3 is 13 residues long. V was clipped by 6 bases and J by 2 bases, with 11 bases between them. CDR1 is MNHEY, CDR2 SVGAGI, per germline. The CDR3 DNA follows: TGTGCCAGCAGATCCGGGATGACCTACGAGCAGTACTTC. This codes for CASRSGMTYEQYF.

V usage is TRBV28 and J usage is TRBJ1-5, with 9 bases matching TRBD1. The CDR3 loop spans 19 amino acids. V gave up 3 bases and J gave up 0 bases; unmatched junction bases: 12. CDR1 is MDHEN, CDR2 SYDVKM, per germline. The CDR3 nucleotides are TGTGCCAGCAGTTTTCACCCGGGACAGGGTATGGTTAGCAATCAGCCCCAGCATTTT. This translates into CASSFHPGQGMVSNQPQHF.